The 21 T cell receptor beta chains presented below share a single source sample, sequenced in a study of long-term antiretroviral therapy in people with HIV. This was the immunoSEQ v3.0 assay at survey level. The table came from immunoSEQ multiplex PCR; TCRdb's copy has only in-frame clones and leaves some out. The profile shows approximately 21,000 clones, approximately 84% of them singletons. The sequencing used unsorted PBMCs, collected about 6.1 years after starting antiretroviral therapy. The receptors were sampled from a man between 25 and 39 years old with HIV.

This clone was observed a single time. The chain is built from TRBV4-1 and TRBJ2-5; D gene unclear. CDR1 is MGHRA and CDR2 is YSYEKL in the germline V gene. The CDR3 is made up of 12 amino acids. Trimming left V 3 bases short and J 1 base short, with 3 bases between. The CDR3, as DNA: TGCGCCAGCAGCCACCCCCAAGAGACCCAGTACTTC. This encodes CASSHPQETQYF.

V and J are TRBV5-1 and TRBJ1-1, with TRBD1 identical over 8 bases. The V gene end was trimmed by 2 bases and the J gene end by 8 bases; junction bases not matched to a gene: 2. The length of the CDR3 is 12 residues. Per germline, CDR1 SGHRS and CDR2 YFSETQ. CDR3 DNA sequence: TGCGCCAGCAGCTTCGGGACAGGAGAAGCTTTCTTT. It codes for CASSFGTGEAFF.

The chain has TRBV28 and TRBJ1-4, with D possibly being TRBD1 (5 bases). The CDR3 runs to 14 residues. Germline V CDR1 and CDR2: MDHEN, SYDVKM. Deletions cut 3 bases from V and 8 bases from J, with 13 bases between. The CDR3, as DNA: TGTGCCAGCAGTTTTGGGGGGGGTGAAGAAAAACTGTTTTTT. This encodes CASSFGGGEEKLFF. The full variable domain, its missing parts supplied by reference TRBV28 and TRBJ1-4, is DVKVTQSSRYLVKRTGEKVFLECVQDMDHENMFWYRQDPGLGLRLIYFSYDVKMKEKGDIPEGYSVSREKKERFSLILESASTNQTSMYLCASSFGGGEEKLFFGSGTQLSVL.

In its sample, this clone ranks as medium-sized. The chain combines TRBV7-3 with TRBJ2-3; 7 bases are shared with TRBD2. In germline, CDR1 is SGHTA, CDR2 FQGTGA. There are 15 residues in the CDR3. Trimming cost V 5 bases and J 5 bases; bases outside gene matches: 10. The CDR3 is CASSPTSAGGDTQYF. The CDR3 region has the DNA TGTGCCAGCAGCCCCACTAGCGCAGGAGGAGATACGCAGTATTTT.

This chain joins TRBV4-1 and TRBJ2-7; D is ambiguous. V lost 4 bases and J lost 0, with 7 bases in between. CDR3 length: 13 amino acids. Germline V gene lookup returns CDR1 MGHRA and CDR2 YSYEKL. In DNA form, the CDR3 reads TGCGCCAGCAGCCGTTGGGGCTCCTACGAGCAGTACTTC. This gives the protein CASSRWGSYEQYF.

The chain employs TRBV6-6 and TRBJ2-7; 8 bases map to TRBD1. There are 13 residues in the CDR3. Germline V CDR1 and CDR2: MNHNY, SVGAGI (reference sequence). The junction had 6 bases not matched to a gene; V was cut back by 6 bases and J by 5 bases. The CDR3, as DNA: TGTGCCAGCAGCAGGACAGGGAACCACGAGCAGTACTTC. Translated, it gives CASSRTGNHEQYF.

This sequence joins TRBV19 and TRBJ1-3; D remains unclear. The CDR3 spans 15 residues. Trimming removed 6 bases at V and 4 bases at J, with 16 bases between. Germline V gene sequence: CDR1 LNHDA, CDR2 SQIVND (reference sequence). Here the CDR3 DNA reads TGTGCCAGTAGCCAGGACGGAACTAACGGAAACACCATATATTTT. This codes for CASSQDGTNGNTIYF.

The chain recombines TRBV5-6 with TRBJ2-1, with D uncertain. CDR1 and CDR2 (germline): SGHDT, YYEEEE. V was cut by 0 bases and J by 9 bases, with 13 bases left in between. The CDR3 has 14 residues. In DNA, the CDR3 is TGTGCCAGCAGCTTGGCAAGGTGGAAAAGTGAGCAGTTCTTC. Its translation is CASSLARWKSEQFF.

This clone came up once. The rearrangement uses TRBV7-3 and TRBJ2-2, with D possibly being TRBD1 or TRBD2 (6 bases each). Between the trimmed V and J ends, which lost 5 bases and 4 bases, there was a span of 8 bases. The germline CDR1 and CDR2 sequences are SGHTA and FQGTGA. This CDR3 has 13 amino acids. CDR3: CASSRGPTGELFF. The CDR3 DNA reads TGTGCCAGCAGCCGGGGGCCCACCGGGGAGCTGTTTTTT.

The genes are TRBV6-5 and TRBJ2-7, with 7 bases that match TRBD1. V lost 4 bases and J lost 0; bases outside the gene matches: 9. Germline V gives CDR1 MNHEY, CDR2 SVGAGI. The CDR3 is 16 residues long. The CDR3 coding sequence is TGTGCCAGCAGTTTTGGACAGGCTCTAGCCTCCTACGAGCAGTACTTC. Its protein product is CASSFGQALASYEQYF.

The V and J genes are TRBV19 and TRBJ2-3; D unclear. The CDR3 length is 12 residues. CDR1 and CDR2 (germline): LNHDA, SQIVND (reference sequence). V dropped 1 base and J dropped 4 bases, with 3 bases sitting between them. CDR3 sequence reads: CASSIGPDTQYF. The CDR3 DNA reads as TGTGCCAGTAGTATAGGGCCAGATACGCAGTATTTT.

This chain links TRBV19 with TRBJ1-1; no clear D gene. The CDR3 is 13 amino acids. With 1 base removed from V and 2 bases from J, the gap between germline ends came to 5 bases. CDR1 and CDR2 (germline): LNHDA, SQIVND (reference sequence). CDR3 region: CASSIVENTEAFF. The CDR3 DNA is TGTGCCAGTAGTATAGTTGAAAACACTGAAGCTTTCTTT. The full variable domain, with the rest looked up from reference TRBV19 and TRBJ1-1, is DGGITQSPKYLFRKEGQNVTLSCEQNLNHDAMYWYRQDPGQGLRLIYYSQIVNDFQKGDIAEGYSVSREKKESFPLTVTSAQKNPTAFYLCASSIVENTEAFFGQGTRLTVV.

This rearrangement joins TRBV18 to TRBJ2-1; TRBD2 matches 7 bases. The germline gives CDR1 KGHSH, CDR2 LQKENI. The CDR3 runs to 16 residues. Losses at the gene ends were 0 bases for V and 5 bases for J; bases not matched to a gene: 7. CDR3 coding DNA: TGTGCCAGCTCACCACCCGGGTCCCGGGGGGACAATGAGCAGTTCTTC. Its translation: CASSPPGSRGDNEQFF.

CDR3 coding DNA: TGTGCCGGTACAGAAGACTCCTATAATTCACCCCTCCACTTT. It encodes CAGTEDSYNSPLHF. The J gene is TRBJ1-6, the V gene TRBV7-9; no definite D call. V was clipped by 11 bases and J by 0 bases, with 11 bases between them. The CDR3 runs 14 residues. The germline gives CDR1 SEHNR, CDR2 FQNEAQ (reference sequence).

V and J are TRBV9 and TRBJ2-7; TRBD2 matches at 11 bases. J gave up 6 bases and V 2 bases, and 10 bases lay outside the gene matches. The CDR3 loop spans 16 amino acids. Germline CDR1 and CDR2: SGDLS and YYNGEE. The CDR3 nucleotides read TGTGCCAGCAGCGTTAGCGGGGGGGCCGGGGGAGCCGAGCAGTACTTC. Translating gives CASSVSGGAGGAEQYF.

The rearrangement joins TRBV7-9 to TRBJ2-1, with 8 bases that match TRBD1. Germline trimming cut 5 bases from V and 4 bases from J; bases unmatched to any gene: 7. The germline V gene encodes CDR1 SEHNR and CDR2 FQNEAQ (reference sequence). The CDR3 totals 15 residues. CDR3 in DNA: TGTGCCAGCAGCCCGGACAGGGACATTTACAATGAGCAGTTCTTC. This translates into CASSPDRDIYNEQFF.

The V call is TRBV27, the J call TRBJ1-1; D uncertain. Germline CDR1 reads MNHEY; CDR2 reads SMNVEV (reference sequence). V shed 3 bases and J shed 0 bases, with 11 bases lying between them. This CDR3 has 15 amino acids. CDR3: CASSLSRFMNTEAFF. The CDR3 nucleotides are TGTGCCAGCAGTTTGAGCCGTTTTATGAACACTGAAGCTTTCTTT.

The CDR3 DNA reads TGTGCCAGCTTGGGGAATGAAAAACTGTTTTTT. Translation: CASLGNEKLFF. J is TRBJ1-4 and V is TRBV28; D not certain. CDR1 is MDHEN, CDR2 SYDVKM, per germline. Trimming stripped 8 bases from V and 5 bases from J, with 6 bases between. CDR3 length: 11 amino acids.

This rearrangement joins TRBV27 to TRBJ1-2; D is unclear. V lost 2 bases and J 4 bases, leaving 14 bases between the germline ends. Germline V gene sequence: CDR1 MNHEY, CDR2 SMNVEV (reference sequence). The CDR3 spans 15 residues. DNA of the CDR3: TGTGCCAGCAGTTTAAATTCCCGGGCGGGCTATGGCTACACCTTC. Translated: CASSLNSRAGYGYTF.

This sequence joins TRBV19 and TRBJ1-5; D is unresolved. The CDR3 covers 12 residues. Germline CDR1 is LNHDA and CDR2 is SQIVND (reference sequence). With 5 bases removed from V and 5 bases from J, the gap between germline ends came to 7 bases. The CDR3 DNA is TGTGCCAGTAGTGGCCCCTATCAGCCCCAGCATTTT. The encoded protein is CASSGPYQPQHF. The full variable domain, rest sourced from reference TRBV19 and TRBJ1-5, is DGGITQSPKYLFRKEGQNVTLSCEQNLNHDAMYWYRQDPGQGLRLIYYSQIVNDFQKGDIAEGYSVSREKKESFPLTVTSAQKNPTAFYLCASSGPYQPQHFGDGTRLSIL.

The chain joins TRBV13 to TRBJ2-1, with D tentatively TRBD2 (5 bases). V dropped 3 bases and J dropped 4 bases, with 19 bases sitting between them. The CDR3 totals 17 residues. Germline V gives CDR1 PRHDT, CDR2 FYEKMQ (reference sequence). CDR3 in amino acids: CASSFGTLAGDYNEQFF. The CDR3 bases are TGTGCCAGCAGCTTTGGTACCCTAGCTGGAGATTACAATGAGCAGTTCTTC.